This T cell receptor beta chain is drawn from a study of blood T cell repertoires in COVID-19. Study information: Samples of COVID-19 (acute and convalescent) were obtained from the United States, Italy and Spain.

TCRdb keeps only in-frame clones here, not all; method: immunoSEQ multiplex PCR. The repertoire has 200,000 to 250,000 clones, about 85% of them found once; the top ten carry around 0.97%. Input material: peripheral blood. The receptor's source is a man between 35 and 55 years old with acute or convalescent COVID-19.

The CDR3 bases are TGTGCCAGCAGCTTAGGGCCGGTCAGCACAGATACGCAGTATTTT. Protein: CASSLGPVSTDTQYF. The chain uses TRBV7-3 and TRBJ2-3; D remains ambiguous. The CDR3 sequence is 15 residues long. The V end was cut by 2 bases, the J end by 0 bases, with 9 bases between. Germline V CDR1 and CDR2: SGHTA, FQGTGA.